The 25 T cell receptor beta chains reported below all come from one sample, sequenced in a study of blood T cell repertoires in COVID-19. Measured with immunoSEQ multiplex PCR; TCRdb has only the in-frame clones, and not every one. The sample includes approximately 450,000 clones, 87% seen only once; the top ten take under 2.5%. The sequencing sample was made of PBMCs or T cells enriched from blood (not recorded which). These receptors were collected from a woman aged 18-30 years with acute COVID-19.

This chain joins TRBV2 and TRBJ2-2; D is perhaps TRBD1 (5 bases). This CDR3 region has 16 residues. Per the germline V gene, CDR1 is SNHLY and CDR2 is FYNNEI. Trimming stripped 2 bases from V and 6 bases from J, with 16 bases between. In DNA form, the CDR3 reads TGTGCCAGCAGTGAAAGGAGCCAGGGAAGCGCCGGGGAGCTGTTTTTT. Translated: CASSERSQGSAGELFF.

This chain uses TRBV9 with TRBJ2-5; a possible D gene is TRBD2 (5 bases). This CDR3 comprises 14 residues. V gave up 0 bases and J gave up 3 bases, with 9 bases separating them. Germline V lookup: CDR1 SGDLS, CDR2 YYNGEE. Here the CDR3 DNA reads TGTGCCAGCAGCGTAGGAGCGGAAGAAGAGACCCAGTACTTC. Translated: CASSVGAEEETQYF.

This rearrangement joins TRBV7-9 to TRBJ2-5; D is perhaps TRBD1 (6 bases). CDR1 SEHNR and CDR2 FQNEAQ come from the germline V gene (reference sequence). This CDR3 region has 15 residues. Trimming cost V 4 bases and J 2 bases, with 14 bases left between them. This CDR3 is CASSSSSDRQETQYF. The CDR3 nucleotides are TGTGCCAGCAGCTCATCCTCTGACAGGCAAGAGACCCAGTACTTC.

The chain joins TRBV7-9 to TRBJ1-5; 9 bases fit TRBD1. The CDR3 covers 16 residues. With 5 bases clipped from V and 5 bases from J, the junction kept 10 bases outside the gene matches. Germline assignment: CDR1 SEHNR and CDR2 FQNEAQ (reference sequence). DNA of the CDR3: TGTGCCAGCAGCCTAACCATCGGACAGGGGCATCAGCCCCAGCATTTT. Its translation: CASSLTIGQGHQPQHF.

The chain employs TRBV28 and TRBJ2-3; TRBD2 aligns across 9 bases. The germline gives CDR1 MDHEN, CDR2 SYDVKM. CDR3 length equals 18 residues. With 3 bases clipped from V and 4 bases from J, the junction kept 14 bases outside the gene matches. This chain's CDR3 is CASSFSPAGTSHPDTQYF. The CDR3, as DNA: TGTGCCAGCAGTTTCTCCCCAGCCGGGACTAGCCACCCAGATACGCAGTATTTT.

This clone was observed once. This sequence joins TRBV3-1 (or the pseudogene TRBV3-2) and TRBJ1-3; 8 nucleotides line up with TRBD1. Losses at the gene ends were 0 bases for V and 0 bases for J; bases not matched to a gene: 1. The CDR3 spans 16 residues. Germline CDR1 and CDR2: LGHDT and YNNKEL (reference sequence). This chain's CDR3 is CASSQDDRGSGNTIYF. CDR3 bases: TGTGCCAGCAGCCAAGATGACAGGGGCTCTGGAAACACCATATATTTT.

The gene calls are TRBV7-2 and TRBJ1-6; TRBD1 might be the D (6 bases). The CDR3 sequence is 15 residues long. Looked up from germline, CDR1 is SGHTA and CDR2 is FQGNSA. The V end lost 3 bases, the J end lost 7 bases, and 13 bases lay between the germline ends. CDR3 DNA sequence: TGTGCCAGCAGCTTGCCCCCAGGGACAAATTCACCCCTCCACTTT. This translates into CASSLPPGTNSPLHF.

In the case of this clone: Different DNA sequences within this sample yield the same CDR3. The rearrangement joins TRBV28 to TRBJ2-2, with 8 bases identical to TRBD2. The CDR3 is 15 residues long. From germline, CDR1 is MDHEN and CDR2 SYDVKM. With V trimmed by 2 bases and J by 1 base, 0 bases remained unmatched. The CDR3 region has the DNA TGTGCCAGCAGTTTAGGGACTAGGAACACCGGGGAGCTGTTTTTT. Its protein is CASSLGTRNTGELFF.

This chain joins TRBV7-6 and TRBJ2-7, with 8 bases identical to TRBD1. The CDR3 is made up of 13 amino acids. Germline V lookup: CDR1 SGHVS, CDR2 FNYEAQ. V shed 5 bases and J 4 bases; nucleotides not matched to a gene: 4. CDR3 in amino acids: CASSPGTGYEQYF. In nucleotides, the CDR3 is TGTGCCAGCAGCCCCGGGACAGGTTACGAGCAGTACTTC.

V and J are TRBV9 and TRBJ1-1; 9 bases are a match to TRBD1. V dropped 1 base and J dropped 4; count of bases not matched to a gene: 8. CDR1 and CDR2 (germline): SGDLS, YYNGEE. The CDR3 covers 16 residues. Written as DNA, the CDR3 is TGTGCCAGCAGCGTAAGAACAGGGGGCGGTATCACTGAAGCTTTCTTT. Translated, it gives CASSVRTGGGITEAFF.

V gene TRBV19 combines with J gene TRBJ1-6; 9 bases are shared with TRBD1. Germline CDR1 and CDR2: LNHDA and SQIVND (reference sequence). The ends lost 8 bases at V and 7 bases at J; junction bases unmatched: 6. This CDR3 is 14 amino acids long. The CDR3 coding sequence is TGTGCCAGTCGGGGACAGGGTAGGAATTCACCCCTCCACTTT. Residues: CASRGQGRNSPLHF.

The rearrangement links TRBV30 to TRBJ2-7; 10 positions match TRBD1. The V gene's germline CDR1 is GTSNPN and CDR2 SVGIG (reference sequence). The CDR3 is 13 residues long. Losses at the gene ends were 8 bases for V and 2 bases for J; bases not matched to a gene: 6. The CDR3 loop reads CALSTGGAYEQYF. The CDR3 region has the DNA TGTGCCCTTTCGACAGGGGGCGCCTACGAGCAGTACTTC.

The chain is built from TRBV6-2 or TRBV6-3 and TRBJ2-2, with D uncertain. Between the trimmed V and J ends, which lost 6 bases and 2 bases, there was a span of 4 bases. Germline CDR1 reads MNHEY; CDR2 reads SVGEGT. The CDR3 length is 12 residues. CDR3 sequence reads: CASSSNTGELFF. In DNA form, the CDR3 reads TGTGCCAGCAGCTCTAACACCGGGGAGCTGTTTTTT.

The DNA of the CDR3 is TGTGCCAGCAGCTTGGCCAGGCAGGGTAATGAGCAGTTCTTC. Amino acids: CASSLARQGNEQFF. The chain uses TRBV5-6 and TRBJ2-1; D might be TRBD1 (5 bases). Germline CDR1 is SGHDT and CDR2 is YYEEEE. Trimming removed 0 bases from V and 7 bases from J, with 11 bases in between. The CDR3 covers 14 residues.

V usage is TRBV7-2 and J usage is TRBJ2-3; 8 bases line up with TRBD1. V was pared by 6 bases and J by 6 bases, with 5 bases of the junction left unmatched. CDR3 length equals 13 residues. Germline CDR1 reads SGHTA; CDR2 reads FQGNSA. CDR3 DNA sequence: TGTGCCAGCAGAGGGCAGGGGGCGGATACGCAGTATTTT. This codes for CASRGQGADTQYF. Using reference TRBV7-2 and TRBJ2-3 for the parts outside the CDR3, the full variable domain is GAGVSQSPSNKVTEKGKDVELRCDPISGHTALYWYRQSLGQGLEFLIYFQGNSAPDKSGLPSDRFSAERTGGSVSTLTIQRTQQEDSAVYLCASRGQGADTQYFGPGTRLTVL.

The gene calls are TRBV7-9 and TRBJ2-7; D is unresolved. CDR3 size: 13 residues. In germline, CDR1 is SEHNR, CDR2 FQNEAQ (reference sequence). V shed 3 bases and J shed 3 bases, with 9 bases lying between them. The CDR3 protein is CASSFHRLYEQYF. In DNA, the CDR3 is TGTGCCAGCAGCTTTCATAGACTCTACGAGCAGTACTTC.

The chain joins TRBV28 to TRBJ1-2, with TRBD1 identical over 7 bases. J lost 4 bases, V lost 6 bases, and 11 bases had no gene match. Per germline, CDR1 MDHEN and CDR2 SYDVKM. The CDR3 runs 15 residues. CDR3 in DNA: TGTGCCAGCAGATTCGGGACAGAGGTTTTCTATGGCTACACCTTC. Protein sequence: CASRFGTEVFYGYTF.

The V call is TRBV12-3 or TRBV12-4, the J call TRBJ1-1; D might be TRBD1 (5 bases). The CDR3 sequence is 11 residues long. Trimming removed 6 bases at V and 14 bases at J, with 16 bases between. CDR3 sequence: CASSNGRRGFF. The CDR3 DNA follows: TGTGCCAGCAGCAACGGACGGCGGGGGTTCTTT.

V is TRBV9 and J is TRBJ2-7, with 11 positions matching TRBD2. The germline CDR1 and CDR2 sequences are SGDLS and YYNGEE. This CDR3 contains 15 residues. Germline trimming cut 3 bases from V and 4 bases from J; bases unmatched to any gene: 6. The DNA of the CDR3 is TGTGCCAGCAGCGCGCGTAGCGGGGGGGCGTACGAGCAGTACTTC. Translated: CASSARSGGAYEQYF.

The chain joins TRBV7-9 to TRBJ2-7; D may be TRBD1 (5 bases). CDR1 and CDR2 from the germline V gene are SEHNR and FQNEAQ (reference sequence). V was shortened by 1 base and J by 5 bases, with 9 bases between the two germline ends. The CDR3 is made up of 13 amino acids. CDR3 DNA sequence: TGTGCCAGCAGCTTAGGACAGTTTGACGAGCAGTACTTC. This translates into CASSLGQFDEQYF.

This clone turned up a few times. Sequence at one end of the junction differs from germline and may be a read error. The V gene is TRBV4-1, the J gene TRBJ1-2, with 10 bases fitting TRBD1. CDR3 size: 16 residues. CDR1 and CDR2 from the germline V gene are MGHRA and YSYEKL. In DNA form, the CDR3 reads TGCGCCAGCAGCAAAGAGGGGACAGGGGACCCCTATGGCTACACCTTC. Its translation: CASSKEGTGDPYGYTF.

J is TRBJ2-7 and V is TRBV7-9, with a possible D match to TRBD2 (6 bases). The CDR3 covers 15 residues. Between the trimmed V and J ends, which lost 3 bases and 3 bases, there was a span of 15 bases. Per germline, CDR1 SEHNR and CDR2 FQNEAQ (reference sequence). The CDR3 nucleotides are TGTGCCAGCAGCTTTGTCGGGGGAGGTCGCTACGAGCAGTACTTC. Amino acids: CASSFVGGGRYEQYF.

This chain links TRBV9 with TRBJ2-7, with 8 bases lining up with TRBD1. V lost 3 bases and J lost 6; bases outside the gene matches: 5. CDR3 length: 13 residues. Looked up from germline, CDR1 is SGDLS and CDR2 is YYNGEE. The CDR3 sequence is CASSGAGGLEQYF. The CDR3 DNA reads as TGTGCCAGCAGCGGGGCAGGGGGCCTCGAGCAGTACTTC.

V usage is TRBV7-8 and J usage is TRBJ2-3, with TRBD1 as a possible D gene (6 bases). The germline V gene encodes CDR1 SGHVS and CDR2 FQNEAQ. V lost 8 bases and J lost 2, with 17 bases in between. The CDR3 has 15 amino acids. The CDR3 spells CASSTKDRFTDTQYF. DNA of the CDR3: TGTGCCAGCTCAACTAAGGACAGATTCACAGATACGCAGTATTTT.

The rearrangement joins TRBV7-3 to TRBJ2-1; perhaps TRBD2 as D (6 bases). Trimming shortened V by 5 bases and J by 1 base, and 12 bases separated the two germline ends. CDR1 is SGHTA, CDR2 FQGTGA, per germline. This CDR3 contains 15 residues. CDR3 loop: CASSPGTQSYNEQFF. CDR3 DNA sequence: TGTGCCAGCAGCCCCGGGACTCAGTCCTACAATGAGCAGTTCTTC.